This is a list of T cell receptor beta chains from one sample in a study of shared clonotypes between healthy human individuals. Clones were read by immunoSEQ multiplex PCR, and TCRdb kept only the in-frame ones, dropping some. The sample records about 2.3 million clones, just under 95% being singletons. The sample taken for sequencing was naive CD4+ T cells from PBMCs. The origin of the receptors is a man between 18 and 35 years old in good health. Some clones in this sample may be carry-over from other donors' samples. The CDR3 runs from the conserved cysteine through the conserved F or W. The D gene is left open where the match is weak. The size of a clone is reported for some rows only, either as once, few or many, or as a class for expanded clones.

abundance: NA
v_gene: TRBV7-9
d_gene: NA
j_gene: TRBJ1-1
CDR3aa: CASSFTLGHTEAFF
CDR3nt: TGTGCCAGCAGCTTTACGTTGGGTCACACTGAAGCTTTCTTT

abundance: NA
v_gene: TRBV28
d_gene: TRBD2
j_gene: TRBJ2-7
CDR3aa: CASSFHRLAENYEQYF
CDR3nt: TGTGCCAGCAGTTTCCATCGACTAGCGGAAAACTACGAGCAGTACTTC

abundance: NA
v_gene: TRBV6-1
d_gene: NA
j_gene: TRBJ1-2
CDR3aa: CATGVGQGVSGYTF
CDR3nt: TGTGCCACTGGGGTAGGGCAGGGTGTATCTGGCTACACCTTC

abundance: NA
v_gene: TRBV5-1
d_gene: TRBD2
j_gene: TRBJ2-1
CDR3aa: CASSSGTSGNNEQFF
CDR3nt: TGCGCCAGCAGCTCCGGGACTAGCGGGAACAATGAGCAGTTCTTC

abundance: NA
v_gene: TRBV28
d_gene: TRBD2
j_gene: TRBJ2-1
CDR3aa: CASSLRASGRAGANEQFF
CDR3nt: TGTGCCAGCAGTTTAAGGGCTAGCGGGAGGGCCGGGGCCAATGAGCAGTTCTTC

abundance: NA
v_gene: TRBV25-1
d_gene: NA
j_gene: TRBJ1-2
CDR3aa: CASSEGGTILGYTF
CDR3nt: TGTGCCAGCAGTGAGGGTGGGACTATATTGGGCTACACCTTC

abundance: NA
v_gene: TRBV28
d_gene: TRBD1
j_gene: TRBJ1-2
CDR3aa: CASSSRDRGYGYTF
CDR3nt: TGTGCCAGCAGTTCTCGGGACAGGGGCTATGGCTACACCTTC

abundance: NA
v_gene: TRBV6-5
d_gene: NA
j_gene: TRBJ1-3
CDR3aa: CASSSRRGNTIYF
CDR3nt: TGTGCCAGCAGTTCAAGACGGGGAAACACCATATATTTT

abundance: once
v_gene: TRBV2
d_gene: TRBD1
j_gene: TRBJ2-5
CDR3aa: CASRETGNQETQYF
CDR3nt: TGTGCCAGCAGAGAGACAGGGAACCAAGAGACCCAGTACTTC

abundance: NA
v_gene: TRBV6-1
d_gene: NA
j_gene: TRBJ1-5
CDR3aa: CASSEYQPQHF
CDR3nt: TGTGCCAGCAGTGAGTACCAGCCCCAGCATTTT

abundance: NA
v_gene: TRBV5-4
d_gene: NA
j_gene: TRBJ2-2
CDR3aa: CASTEGTNTGELFF
CDR3nt: TGTGCCAGCACCGAAGGGACGAACACCGGGGAGCTGTTTTTT

abundance: NA
v_gene: TRBV7-7
d_gene: NA
j_gene: TRBJ2-1
CDR3aa: CASSFGGTETPYNEQFF
CDR3nt: TGTGCCAGCAGCTTTGGGGGTACGGAAACACCTTACAATGAGCAGTTCTTC

abundance: NA
v_gene: TRBV30
d_gene: TRBD2
j_gene: TRBJ2-7
CDR3aa: CAWGRGGPYEQYF
CDR3nt: TGTGCCTGGGGTCGGGGGGGACCCTACGAGCAGTACTTC

abundance: once
v_gene: TRBV5-1
d_gene: NA
j_gene: TRBJ2-7
CDR3aa: CASSFGHQTYEQYF
CDR3nt: TGCGCCAGCAGCTTCGGACATCAAACCTACGAGCAGTACTTC

abundance: NA
v_gene: TRBV19
d_gene: TRBD1
j_gene: TRBJ2-2
CDR3aa: CASGGRTGDTGELFF
CDR3nt: TGTGCCAGTGGGGGTAGGACAGGGGACACCGGGGAGCTGTTTTTT

abundance: NA
v_gene: TRBV2
d_gene: NA
j_gene: TRBJ2-4
CDR3aa: CASRQGAKNIQYF
CDR3nt: TGTGCCAGCAGACAGGGTGCCAAAAACATTCAGTACTTC

abundance: NA
v_gene: TRBV29-1
d_gene: NA
j_gene: TRBJ2-1
CDR3aa: CSVVPGTIEQFF
CDR3nt: TGCAGCGTTGTTCCAGGGACGATTGAGCAGTTCTTC

abundance: NA
v_gene: TRBV28
d_gene: NA
j_gene: TRBJ1-4
CDR3aa: CASSYETGSSLGKLFF
CDR3nt: TGTGCCAGCAGTTATGAAACAGGGAGTTCACTCGGAAAACTGTTTTTT

abundance: once
v_gene: TRBV10-3
d_gene: NA
j_gene: TRBJ1-5
CDR3aa: CAISESADNQPQHF
CDR3nt: TGTGCCATCAGTGAGTCGGCGGACAATCAGCCCCAGCATTTT

abundance: NA
v_gene: TRBV7-3
d_gene: NA
j_gene: TRBJ1-1
CDR3aa: CASSPTQGGMAFF
CDR3nt: TGTGCCAGCAGCCCCACACAGGGAGGGATGGCTTTCTTT

abundance: NA
v_gene: TRBV18
d_gene: NA
j_gene: TRBJ2-6
CDR3aa: CASSSSGANVLTF
CDR3nt: TGTGCCAGCTCATCATCTGGGGCCAACGTCCTGACTTTC

abundance: NA
v_gene: TRBV5-1
d_gene: NA
j_gene: TRBJ2-1
CDR3aa: CASSLELVYNEQFF
CDR3nt: TGCGCCAGCAGCTTGGAGCTAGTCTACAATGAGCAGTTCTTC

abundance: once
v_gene: TRBV7-9
d_gene: TRBD2
j_gene: TRBJ2-1
CDR3aa: CASSQAGGGNEQFF
CDR3nt: TGTGCCAGCAGCCAAGCGGGAGGGGGAAATGAGCAGTTCTTC

abundance: once
v_gene: TRBV28
d_gene: NA
j_gene: TRBJ2-1
CDR3aa: CASETTVVHEQFF
CDR3nt: TGTGCCAGCGAGACAACCGTGGTCCATGAGCAGTTCTTC

abundance: NA
v_gene: TRBV2
d_gene: NA
j_gene: TRBJ2-7
CDR3aa: CASSVRDWAVEQYF
CDR3nt: TGTGCCAGCAGTGTCAGGGATTGGGCGGTCGAGCAGTACTTC

abundance: NA
v_gene: TRBV9
d_gene: NA
j_gene: TRBJ2-5
CDR3aa: CASSSAGARETQYF
CDR3nt: TGTGCCAGCAGCTCAGCCGGCGCAAGAGAGACCCAGTACTTC

abundance: NA
v_gene: TRBV9
d_gene: NA
j_gene: TRBJ1-5
CDR3aa: CASSVAGSGNQPQHF
CDR3nt: TGTGCCAGCAGCGTAGCGGGGAGCGGCAATCAGCCCCAGCATTTT

abundance: NA
v_gene: TRBV6-1
d_gene: NA
j_gene: TRBJ2-1
CDR3aa: CASSESYRLGRSTHEQFF
CDR3nt: TGTGCCAGCAGTGAATCCTACCGATTGGGGCGTTCAACGCATGAGCAGTTCTTC

abundance: NA
v_gene: TRBV29-1
d_gene: TRBD2
j_gene: TRBJ2-3
CDR3aa: CSARGRASDTQYF
CDR3nt: TGCAGCGCACGAGGGAGGGCCTCAGATACGCAGTATTTT

abundance: NA
v_gene: TRBV5-1
d_gene: TRBD2
j_gene: TRBJ2-3
CDR3aa: CASGGLAGADTQYF
CDR3nt: TGCGCCAGCGGGGGACTAGCGGGAGCAGATACGCAGTATTTT

abundance: NA
v_gene: TRBV7-2
d_gene: TRBD2
j_gene: TRBJ2-5
CDR3aa: CASSTQGLATETQYF
CDR3nt: TGTGCCAGCAGCACACAGGGACTAGCTACGGAGACCCAGTACTTC

abundance: few
v_gene: TRBV28
d_gene: NA
j_gene: TRBJ1-1
CDR3aa: CAIRGMNTEAFF
CDR3nt: TGTGCCATCCGGGGAATGAACACTGAAGCTTTCTTT

abundance: NA
v_gene: TRBV27
d_gene: TRBD1
j_gene: TRBJ1-1
CDR3aa: CASSPRQGEAFF
CDR3nt: TGTGCCAGCAGCCCAAGACAGGGTGAAGCTTTCTTT

abundance: NA
v_gene: TRBV28
d_gene: NA
j_gene: TRBJ1-1
CDR3aa: CAGGSSWSEAFF
CDR3nt: TGTGCCGGGGGGAGCTCTTGGTCCGAAGCTTTCTTT

abundance: NA
v_gene: TRBV11-2
d_gene: TRBD1
j_gene: TRBJ2-7
CDR3aa: CASSTEAGGEQYF
CDR3nt: TGTGCCAGCAGCACCGAGGCAGGGGGCGAGCAGTACTTC

abundance: NA
v_gene: TRBV5-1
d_gene: NA
j_gene: TRBJ2-5
CDR3aa: CASSLGGQGQETQYF
CDR3nt: TGCGCCAGCAGCTTGGGCGGTCAGGGACAAGAGACCCAGTACTTC

abundance: NA
v_gene: TRBV5-1
d_gene: TRBD2
j_gene: TRBJ2-3
CDR3aa: CASSLAEASGATDTQYF
CDR3nt: TGCGCCAGCAGCTTGGCCGAGGCTAGCGGGGCCACAGATACGCAGTATTTT

abundance: NA
v_gene: TRBV6-1
d_gene: TRBD2
j_gene: TRBJ2-1
CDR3aa: CASSPGLAYNEQFF
CDR3nt: TGTGCCAGCAGCCCGGGACTAGCTTACAATGAGCAGTTCTTC

abundance: NA
v_gene: TRBV18
d_gene: NA
j_gene: TRBJ2-7
CDR3aa: CASSPPGRSYEQYF
CDR3nt: TGTGCCAGCTCACCACCTGGCCGAAGCTACGAGCAGTACTTC

abundance: NA
v_gene: TRBV11-2
d_gene: TRBD1
j_gene: TRBJ1-2
CDR3aa: CASDRANYGYTF
CDR3nt: TGTGCCAGCGACAGGGCGAACTATGGCTACACCTTC